Presented here are 31 T cell receptor beta chains from one specimen sequenced in a study of T cell responses to AZD1222 COVID-19 vaccine (dated by TCRdb to 2020 to 2023). The library was made by the immunoSEQ multiplex PCR assay. Drawn from immuneACCESS, this table holds only the in-frame rearrangements with V and J called that TCRdb kept. Clones are partly lost; checked studies trace under half to an unresolved V gene and leave the rest unexplained. Counted in this sample were about 76,000 clones; about 88% of them appeared once. In total, the top ten clones hold under 13% of the sample. Per the publication, the time point label means: baseline before first vaccination. This specimen was peripheral blood, taken on day 0 of AZD1222 vaccination. All receptors derive from an adult in good health.

The rearrangement joins TRBV11-2 to TRBJ2-5; a weak D match, TRBD1 (5 bases). Germline CDR1 is SGHAT and CDR2 is FQNNGV. The V gene lost 1 base and the J gene lost 5 bases, with 11 bases spanning the gap. The CDR3 totals 14 residues. CDR3 in amino acids: CASSLGAAGETQYF. In nucleotides, the CDR3 is TGTGCCAGCAGCTTAGGGGCGGCAGGGGAGACCCAGTACTTC.

The V and J genes are TRBV5-4 and TRBJ2-2, with 11 positions matching TRBD2. Germline V gene sequence: CDR1 SGHNT, CDR2 YYREEE (reference sequence). V lost 0 bases and J lost 3; bases outside the gene matches: 1. The CDR3 is 16 residues long. CDR3 sequence: CASSLVSGRDTGELFF. CDR3 nucleotide sequence: TGTGCCAGCAGCTTGGTTAGCGGGAGGGACACCGGGGAGCTGTTTTTT.

The chain employs TRBV11-2 and TRBJ2-2, with a weak D call TRBD1 (6 bases). Trimming cost V 5 bases and J 7 bases, with 14 bases left between them. This CDR3 region has 14 residues. In germline, CDR1 is SGHAT, CDR2 FQNNGV. CDR3 nucleotide sequence: TGTGCCAGCAGCCCCAACAGGGTAAACGGGGAGCTGTTTTTT. Protein product: CASSPNRVNGELFF. The full variable domain, with the rest looked up from reference TRBV11-2 and TRBJ2-2, is EAGVAQSPRYKIIEKRQSVAFWCNPISGHATLYWYQQILGQGPKLLIQFQNNGVVDDSQLPKDRFSAERLKGVDSTLKIQPAKLEDSAVYLCASSPNRVNGELFFGEGSRLTVL.

The table lists this clone with a count of one. V usage is TRBV28 and J usage is TRBJ2-7; 10 positions match TRBD2. The germline V gene encodes CDR1 MDHEN and CDR2 SYDVKM. The J segment lost 2 bases and the V segment lost 5 bases, leaving 6 bases of the junction unmatched. The CDR3 length is 15 residues. DNA of the CDR3: TGTGCCAGCAGTCCTTCAGCGGGAGGGCCCTACGAGCAGTACTTC. This encodes CASSPSAGGPYEQYF.

The V gene is TRBV15, the J gene TRBJ2-3; D unresolved. Germline loops: CDR1 LNHNV, CDR2 YYDKDF (reference sequence). Trimming shortened V by 3 bases and J by 4 bases, and 11 bases separated the two germline ends. The CDR3 is 14 residues long. The CDR3 nucleotides read TGTGCCACCAGCAGTCCCAGACTGGCAGATACGCAGTATTTT. It codes for CATSSPRLADTQYF.

The CDR3: CASSLGDRGAQPQHF. CDR3 in DNA: TGTGCCAGCAGTTTAGGGGACAGGGGGGCTCAGCCCCAGCATTTT. The rearrangement joins TRBV28 to TRBJ1-5, with 11 nucleotides matching TRBD1. Germline V gene sequence: CDR1 MDHEN, CDR2 SYDVKM. The V and J ends lost 2 bases and 6 bases, in that order; junction bases with no gene match: 3. The CDR3 spans 15 residues.

The chain recombines TRBV6-5 with TRBJ2-7; 9 bases fit TRBD2. The length of the CDR3 is 15 residues. The germline gives CDR1 MNHEY, CDR2 SVGAGI. Unmatched junction bases numbered 9, after V lost 8 bases and J lost 1 base. This CDR3 reads CASQPLAGNSYEQYF. The CDR3 DNA reads TGTGCCAGCCAACCTCTAGCGGGAAATTCCTACGAGCAGTACTTC.

V is TRBV5-1 and J is TRBJ1-4; TRBD1 is a possible D gene (5 bases). V dropped 1 base and J dropped 6 bases, with 16 bases sitting between them. The germline gives CDR1 SGHRS, CDR2 YFSETQ. This CDR3 comprises 16 residues. The CDR3 DNA sequence: TGCGCCAGCAGCTTGAGCGCGGGGGTTCGGGATGAAAAACTGTTTTTT. This gives the protein CASSLSAGVRDEKLFF.

The chain has TRBV6-1 and TRBJ2-3; D assignment may be TRBD1 or TRBD2 (5 bases each). The CDR3 sequence is 12 residues long. Germline V gives CDR1 MNHNS, CDR2 SASEGT. V lost 3 bases to trimming and J lost 8 bases, with 9 bases between them. CDR3 region: CASSEGESTQYF. DNA for the CDR3: TGTGCCAGCAGTGAGGGGGAGTCTACGCAGTATTTT.

The rearrangement links TRBV27 to TRBJ1-6; D unclear. This CDR3 spans 18 amino acids. In germline, CDR1 is MNHEY, CDR2 SMNVEV (reference sequence). The V end was cut by 2 bases, the J end by 0 bases, with 14 bases between. In DNA, the CDR3 is TGTGCCAGCAGTTTACGCTGGCCTCCGAGCTCCTATAATTCACCCCTCCACTTT. Translating it yields CASSLRWPPSSYNSPLHF.

Written as DNA, the CDR3 is TGTGCCAGCAGTGAAGTCGAGGGTTCGGGTGGCTACACCTTC. This codes for CASSEVEGSGGYTF. The rearrangement links TRBV6-1 to TRBJ1-2; D is unclear. The CDR3 covers 14 residues. V lost 1 base to trimming and J lost 7 bases, with 13 bases between them. The germline V gene encodes CDR1 MNHNS and CDR2 SASEGT.

In DNA, the CDR3 is TGTGCCAGCAGTTCCTACGGCCAAAACTATGGCTACACCTTC. This gives the protein CASSSYGQNYGYTF. The chain employs TRBV5-6 and TRBJ1-2, with unresolved D. The CDR3 has 14 amino acids. In germline, CDR1 is SGHDT, CDR2 YYEEEE. V lost 5 bases to trimming and J lost 2 bases, with 13 bases between them.

The chain joins TRBV3-1 (or the pseudogene TRBV3-2) to TRBJ2-5; TRBD2 is a possible D gene (7 bases). The germline gives CDR1 LGHDT, CDR2 YNNKEL (reference sequence). The CDR3 length is 15 residues. The germline V and J ends were trimmed by 3 bases and 4 bases, with 15 bases remaining between them. The CDR3 loop is CASSHDPGGRETQYF. The CDR3 DNA reads TGTGCCAGCAGCCATGACCCGGGGGGCCGAGAGACCCAGTACTTC.

This rearrangement joins TRBV14 to TRBJ2-7, with 8 bases identical to TRBD1. The germline V gene has CDR1 SGHDN and CDR2 FVKESK. The CDR3 extends over 14 amino acids. Trimming cost V 1 base and J 2 bases; bases outside gene matches: 1. In DNA form, the CDR3 reads TGTGCCAGCAGCCAAGGGACAGGGCCCTACGAGCAGTACTTC. Amino acids: CASSQGTGPYEQYF. The full variable domain, in which reference TRBV14 and TRBJ2-7 provide the parts outside the CDR3, is EAGVTQFPSHSVIEKGQTVTLRCDPISGHDNLYWYRRVMGKEIKFLLHFVKESKQDESGMPNNRFLAERTGGTYSTLKVQPAELEDSGVYFCASSQGTGPYEQYFGPGTRLTVT.

The V and J genes are TRBV3-1 (or the pseudogene TRBV3-2) and TRBJ1-2; 7 bases match TRBD1. In germline, CDR1 is LGHDT, CDR2 YNNKEL (reference sequence). V dropped 4 bases and J dropped 4; count of bases not matched to a gene: 15. The CDR3 contains 17 residues. CDR3 sequence: CASSRDSRTGLSYGYTF. The CDR3 region has the DNA TGTGCCAGCAGCCGGGATTCACGGACAGGCCTCAGCTATGGCTACACCTTC.

The chain carries TRBV15 and TRBJ2-6; D unclear. Trimming removed 0 bases from V and 0 bases from J, with 3 bases in between. Germline V gives CDR1 LNHNV, CDR2 YYDKDF (reference sequence). The CDR3 is 15 residues long. The CDR3 loop reads CATSRDNSGANVLTF. CDR3 sequence (DNA): TGTGCCACCAGCAGAGACAACTCTGGGGCCAACGTCCTGACTTTC. The variable domain in full, completed from reference TRBV15 and TRBJ2-6, reads DAMVIQNPRYQVTQFGKPVTLSCSQTLNHNVMYWYQQKSSQAPKLLFHYYDKDFNNEADTPDNFQSRRPNTSFCFLDIRSPGLGDTAMYLCATSRDNSGANVLTFGAGSRLTVL.

The chain combines TRBV18 with TRBJ2-6, with D maybe TRBD1 (5 bases). The V and J ends lost 4 bases and 0 bases respectively, with 7 bases between them. The CDR3 spans 15 residues. Germline-derived CDR1 and CDR2 are KGHSH and LQKENI. This CDR3 is CASSQGDSGANVLTF. The CDR3 DNA sequence: TGTGCCAGCTCACAAGGGGACTCTGGGGCCAACGTCCTGACTTTC.

V and J are TRBV18 and TRBJ2-7, with a tentative D call TRBD1 (6 bases). V lost 1 base to trimming and J lost 3 bases, with 13 bases between them. The germline V gene has CDR1 KGHSH and CDR2 LQKENI. The CDR3 length is 15 residues. The CDR3 DNA reads as TGTGCCAGCTCACCACGGGCAGGGGAAAACTACGAGCAGTACTTC. This codes for CASSPRAGENYEQYF.

The chain links TRBV19 to TRBJ1-2, with TRBD1 matching over 9 bases. From germline, CDR1 is LNHDA and CDR2 SQIVND (reference sequence). V lost 5 bases to trimming and J lost 6 bases; unmatched junction nucleotides: 7. This CDR3 contains 14 residues. CDR3 in DNA: TGTGCCAGTAGTGTACAGGGGGCGCTTCATGGCTACACCTTC. This translates into CASSVQGALHGYTF.

The gene calls are TRBV3-1 (or the pseudogene TRBV3-2) and TRBJ2-3, with D unclear. The V gene's germline CDR1 is LGHDT and CDR2 YNNKEL (reference sequence). The CDR3 is 16 residues long. Trimming stripped 0 bases from V and 0 bases from J, with 10 bases between. DNA for the CDR3: TGTGCCAGCAGCCAAGACCCCGCCCCCAGCACAGATACGCAGTATTTT. It yields the protein CASSQDPAPSTDTQYF.

The genes are TRBV7-9 and TRBJ2-5; maybe TRBD2 (6 bases). V lost 5 bases, J lost 2 bases, and 12 bases lay in between. Germline CDR1 reads SEHNR; CDR2 reads FQNEAQ (reference sequence). The CDR3 contains 14 residues. The CDR3 DNA reads as TGTGCCAGCAGCGTTCACGGGGGACAAGAGACCCAGTACTTC. Its translation: CASSVHGGQETQYF.

CDR3 DNA sequence: TGTGCCAGCAGTTACGGACAGGCTCTCGGCAGGGAGCTGTTTTTT. It encodes CASSYGQALGRELFF. This sequence joins TRBV6-5 and TRBJ2-2; 7 nucleotides align to TRBD1. The CDR3 is 15 residues long. Trimming removed 2 bases from V and 9 bases from J; junction bases left unmatched: 9. The germline CDR1 and CDR2 sequences are MNHEY and SVGAGI.

The rearrangement links TRBV10-3 to TRBJ1-2; no firm D call. The CDR3 spans 13 residues. The germline gives CDR1 ENHRY, CDR2 SYGVKD. V was trimmed by 1 base and J by 6 bases, leaving 9 bases between them. CDR3 region: CAISEYREDGYTF. As DNA, the CDR3 is TGTGCCATCAGTGAGTATAGGGAAGATGGCTACACCTTC.

This rearrangement joins TRBV6-5 to TRBJ2-2; possibly TRBD2 for D (5 bases). The CDR3 has 14 residues. Germline assignment: CDR1 MNHEY and CDR2 SVGAGI. V shed 7 bases and J shed 3 bases, with 12 bases lying between them. CDR3 bases: TGTGCCAGCACTCTTCGGGGTTACACCGGGGAGCTGTTTTTT. Translated, it gives CASTLRGYTGELFF.

The DNA for the CDR3 is TGTGCCAGTAGTATAGAGTCTGTGGGGGACTTCAGCACAGATACGCAGTATTTT. Translated, it gives CASSIESVGDFSTDTQYF. The chain uses TRBV19 and TRBJ2-3, with D possibly being TRBD2 (6 bases). This CDR3 contains 18 residues. The V and J ends lost 0 bases and 0 bases respectively, with 16 bases between them. Germline CDR1 LNHDA, CDR2 SQIVND (reference sequence).

J is TRBJ2-2 and V is TRBV19; D not resolved. CDR3 size: 14 residues. V was clipped by 5 bases and J by 2 bases, with 9 bases between them. Germline CDR1 LNHDA, CDR2 SQIVND (reference sequence). CDR3 DNA sequence: TGTGCCAGTAGTCCCCAGACAAACACCGGGGAGCTGTTTTTT. The encoded protein is CASSPQTNTGELFF.

V and J are TRBV11-1 and TRBJ2-7; D might be TRBD1 or TRBD2, each matching 5 bases. The CDR3 runs to 13 residues. Germline-derived CDR1 and CDR2 are SGHAT and FQDESV (reference sequence). V was cut by 0 bases and J by 6 bases, with 9 bases left in between. The CDR3 loop reads CASSLAERGEQYV. CDR3 DNA: TGTGCCAGCAGCTTAGCGGAGAGGGGCGAGCAGTACGTC.

The V gene is TRBV4-1, the J gene TRBJ2-1; 10 nucleotides align to TRBD2. The V segment lost 4 bases and the J segment 7 bases; nucleotides outside the gene matches: 16. Germline loops: CDR1 MGHRA, CDR2 YSYEKL. The CDR3 has 18 amino acids. The CDR3, as DNA: TGCGCCAGCAGCCGAGGGCGAGCGGGGGGGCGTCACAAGAATGAGCAGTTCTTC. Translated, it gives CASSRGRAGGRHKNEQFF.

This sequence joins TRBV28 and TRBJ1-2; D unclear. Germline V gene data show CDR1 as MDHEN and CDR2 as SYDVKM. This CDR3 contains 10 residues. Trimming left V 5 bases short and J 8 bases short, with 6 bases between. The CDR3: CASSRGGYTF. In DNA, the CDR3 is TGTGCCAGCAGTCGAGGGGGCTACACCTTC.

The chain has TRBV28 and TRBJ2-7; D unresolved. Germline values: CDR1 MDHEN, CDR2 SYDVKM. The V gene lost 2 bases and the J gene lost 4 bases, with 3 bases spanning the gap. The CDR3 contains 11 residues. CDR3 DNA sequence: TGTGCCAGCAGTTTAGGGTACGAGCAGTACTTC. Translation gives CASSLGYEQYF.

The chain couples TRBV5-1 to TRBJ2-1; 10 nucleotides agree with TRBD2. V shed 7 bases, J shed 7 bases, and the junction held 14 bases outside the gene matches. The CDR3 contains 16 residues. Germline V gene data show CDR1 as SGHRS and CDR2 as YFSETQ. The CDR3, as DNA: TGCGCCAGCGCTCTTTCTAGCGGGAGCTCCCAAAATGAGCAGTTCTTC. Translation: CASALSSGSSQNEQFF. Complete variable domain (other parts from reference TRBV5-1 and TRBJ2-1): KAGVTQTPRYLIKTRGQQVTLSCSPISGHRSVSWYQQTPGQGLQFLFEYFSETQRNKGNFPGRFSGRQFSNSRSEMNVSTLELGDSALYLCASALSSGSSQNEQFFGPGTRLTVL.